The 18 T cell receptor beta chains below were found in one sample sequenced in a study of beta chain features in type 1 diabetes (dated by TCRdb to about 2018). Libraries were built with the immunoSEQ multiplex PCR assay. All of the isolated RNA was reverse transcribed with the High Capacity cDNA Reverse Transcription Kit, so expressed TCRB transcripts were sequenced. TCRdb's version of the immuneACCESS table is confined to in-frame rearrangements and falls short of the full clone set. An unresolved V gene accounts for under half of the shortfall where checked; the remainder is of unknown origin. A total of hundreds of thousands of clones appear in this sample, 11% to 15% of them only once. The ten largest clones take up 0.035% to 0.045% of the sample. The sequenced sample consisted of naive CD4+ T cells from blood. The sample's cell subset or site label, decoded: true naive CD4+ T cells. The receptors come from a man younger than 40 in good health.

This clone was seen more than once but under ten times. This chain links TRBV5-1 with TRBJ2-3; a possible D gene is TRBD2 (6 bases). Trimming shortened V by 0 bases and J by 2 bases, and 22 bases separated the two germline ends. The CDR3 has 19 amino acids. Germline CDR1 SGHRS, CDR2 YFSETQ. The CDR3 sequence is CASSLERGGVSVFTDTQYF. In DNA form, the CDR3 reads TGCGCCAGCAGCTTGGAAAGGGGAGGTGTCAGTGTTTTCACAGATACGCAGTATTTT.

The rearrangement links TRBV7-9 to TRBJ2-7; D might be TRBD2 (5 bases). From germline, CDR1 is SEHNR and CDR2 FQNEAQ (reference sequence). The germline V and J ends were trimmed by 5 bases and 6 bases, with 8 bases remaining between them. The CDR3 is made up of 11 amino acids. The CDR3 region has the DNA TGTGCCAGCAGCCTCGCGGGCGAGCAGTACTTC. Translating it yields CASSLAGEQYF.

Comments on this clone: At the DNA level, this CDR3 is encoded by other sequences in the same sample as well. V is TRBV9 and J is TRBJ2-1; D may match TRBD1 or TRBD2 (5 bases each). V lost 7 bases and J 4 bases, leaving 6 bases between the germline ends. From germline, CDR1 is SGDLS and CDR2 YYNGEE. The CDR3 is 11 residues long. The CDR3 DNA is TGTGCCAGCGGGGGTTACAATGAGCAGTTCTTC. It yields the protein CASGGYNEQFF. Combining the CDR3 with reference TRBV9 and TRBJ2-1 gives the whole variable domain DSGVTQTPKHLITATGQRVTLRCSPRSGDLSVYWYQQSLDQGLQFLIQYYNGEERAKGNILERFSAQQFPDLHSELNLSSLELGDSALYFCASGGYNEQFFGPGTRLTVL.

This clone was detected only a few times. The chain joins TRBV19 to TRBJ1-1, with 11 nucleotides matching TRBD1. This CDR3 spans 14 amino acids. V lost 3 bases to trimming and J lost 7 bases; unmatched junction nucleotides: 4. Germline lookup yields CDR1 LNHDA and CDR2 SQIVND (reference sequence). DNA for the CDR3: TGTGCCAGTAGTATGTCGGACAGGGGGCTTGAAGCTTTCTTT. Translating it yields CASSMSDRGLEAFF.

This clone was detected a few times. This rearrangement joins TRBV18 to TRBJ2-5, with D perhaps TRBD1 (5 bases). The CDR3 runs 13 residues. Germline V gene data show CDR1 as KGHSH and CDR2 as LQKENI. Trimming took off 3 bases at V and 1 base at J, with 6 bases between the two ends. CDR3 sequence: CASSPQGQETQYF. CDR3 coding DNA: TGTGCCAGCTCACCGCAGGGCCAAGAGACCCAGTACTTC.

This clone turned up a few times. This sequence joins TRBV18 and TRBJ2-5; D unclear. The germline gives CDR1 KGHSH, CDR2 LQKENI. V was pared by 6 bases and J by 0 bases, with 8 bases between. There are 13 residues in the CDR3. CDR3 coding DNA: TGTGCCAGCTCCCTTAGGTACCAAGAGACCCAGTACTTC. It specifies CASSLRYQETQYF.

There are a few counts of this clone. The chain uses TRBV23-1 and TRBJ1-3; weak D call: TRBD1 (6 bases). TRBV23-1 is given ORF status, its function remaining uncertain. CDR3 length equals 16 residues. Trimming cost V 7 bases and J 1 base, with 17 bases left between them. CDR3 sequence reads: CASTSLTGKSGNTIYF. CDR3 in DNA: TGCGCCAGCACCTCATTAACAGGGAAATCTGGAAACACCATATATTTT.

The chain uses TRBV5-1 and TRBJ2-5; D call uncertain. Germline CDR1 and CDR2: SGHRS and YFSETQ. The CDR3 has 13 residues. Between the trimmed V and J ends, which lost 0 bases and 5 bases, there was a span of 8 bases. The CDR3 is CASSLGPVETQYF. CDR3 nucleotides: TGCGCCAGCAGCTTGGGTCCAGTGGAGACCCAGTACTTC.

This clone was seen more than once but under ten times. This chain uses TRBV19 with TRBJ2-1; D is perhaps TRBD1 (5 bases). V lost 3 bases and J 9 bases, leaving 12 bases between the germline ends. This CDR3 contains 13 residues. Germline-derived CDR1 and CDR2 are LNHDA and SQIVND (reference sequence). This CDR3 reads CASSIDSFGEQFF. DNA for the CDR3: TGTGCCAGTAGTATTGACAGCTTCGGTGAGCAGTTCTTC.

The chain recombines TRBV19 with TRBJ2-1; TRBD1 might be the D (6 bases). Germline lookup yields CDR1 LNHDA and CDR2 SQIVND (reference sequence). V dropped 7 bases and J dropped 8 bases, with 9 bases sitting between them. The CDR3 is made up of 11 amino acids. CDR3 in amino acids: CASTPGDEQFF. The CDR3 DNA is TGTGCCAGTACCCCAGGGGATGAGCAGTTCTTC.

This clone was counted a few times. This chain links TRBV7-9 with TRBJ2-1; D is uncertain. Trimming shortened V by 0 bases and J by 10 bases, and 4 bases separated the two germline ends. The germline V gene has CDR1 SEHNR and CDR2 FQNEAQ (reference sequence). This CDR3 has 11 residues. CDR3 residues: CASSLALEQFF. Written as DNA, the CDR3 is TGTGCCAGCAGCTTAGCACTCGAGCAGTTCTTC.

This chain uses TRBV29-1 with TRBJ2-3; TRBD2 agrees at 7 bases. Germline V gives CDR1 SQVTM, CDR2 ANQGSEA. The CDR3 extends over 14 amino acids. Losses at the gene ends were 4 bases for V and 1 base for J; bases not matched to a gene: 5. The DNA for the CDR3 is TGCAGCGTTGGGTCTCTAGCGGGCACAGATACGCAGTATTTT. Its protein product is CSVGSLAGTDTQYF.

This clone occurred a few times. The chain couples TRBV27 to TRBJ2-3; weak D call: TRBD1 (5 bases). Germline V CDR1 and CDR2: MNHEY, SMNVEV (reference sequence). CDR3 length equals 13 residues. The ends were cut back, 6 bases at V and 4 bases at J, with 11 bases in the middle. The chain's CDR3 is CASSIQGSDTQYF. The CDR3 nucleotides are TGTGCCAGCAGCATTCAGGGCTCAGATACGCAGTATTTT.

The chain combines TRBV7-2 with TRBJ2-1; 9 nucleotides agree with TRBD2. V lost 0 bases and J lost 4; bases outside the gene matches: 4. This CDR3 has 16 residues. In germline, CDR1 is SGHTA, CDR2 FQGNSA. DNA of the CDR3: TGTGCCAGCAGCTTAGCCGGGACTAGCCTATACAATGAGCAGTTCTTC. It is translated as CASSLAGTSLYNEQFF.

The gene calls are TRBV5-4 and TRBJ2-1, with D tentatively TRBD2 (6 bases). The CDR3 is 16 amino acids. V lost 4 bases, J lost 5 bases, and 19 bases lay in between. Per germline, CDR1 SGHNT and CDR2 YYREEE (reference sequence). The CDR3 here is CASSPPTRGANNEQFF. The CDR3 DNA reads TGTGCCAGCAGCCCTCCGACTAGAGGGGCTAACAATGAGCAGTTCTTC.

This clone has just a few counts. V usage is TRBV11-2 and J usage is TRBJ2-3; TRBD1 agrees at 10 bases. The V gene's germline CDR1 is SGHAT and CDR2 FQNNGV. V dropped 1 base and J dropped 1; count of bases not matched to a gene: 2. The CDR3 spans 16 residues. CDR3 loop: CASSLAGTGGTDTQYF. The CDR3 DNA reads TGTGCCAGCAGCTTAGCCGGGACAGGGGGCACAGATACGCAGTATTTT.

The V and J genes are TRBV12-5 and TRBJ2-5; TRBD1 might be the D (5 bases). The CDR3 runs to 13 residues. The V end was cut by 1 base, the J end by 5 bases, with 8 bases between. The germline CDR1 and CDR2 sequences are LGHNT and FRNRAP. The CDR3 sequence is CASGLGTRETQYF. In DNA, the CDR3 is TGTGCTAGTGGTTTGGGGACACGTGAGACCCAGTACTTC.

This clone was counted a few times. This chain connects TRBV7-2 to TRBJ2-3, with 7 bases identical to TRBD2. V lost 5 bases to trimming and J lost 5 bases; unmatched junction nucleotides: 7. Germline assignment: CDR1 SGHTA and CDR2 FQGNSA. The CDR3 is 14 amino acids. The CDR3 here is CASSEGGLKDTQYF. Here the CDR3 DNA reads TGTGCCAGCAGCGAGGGAGGGCTCAAAGATACGCAGTATTTT. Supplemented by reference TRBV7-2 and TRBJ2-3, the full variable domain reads GAGVSQSPSNKVTEKGKDVELRCDPISGHTALYWYRQSLGQGLEFLIYFQGNSAPDKSGLPSDRFSAERTGGSVSTLTIQRTQQEDSAVYLCASSEGGLKDTQYFGPGTRLTVL.